The rows below give T cell receptor beta chains drawn from one sample of a study of T cell responses to AZD1222 COVID-19 vaccine. Some clones are missing from TCRdb's copy, which holds only in-frame ones; the method was immunoSEQ multiplex PCR. Of roughly 75,000 clones listed, roughly 84% were seen once; the top ten hold 18%. Sequences were derived from peripheral blood, sampled 28 days after the second AZD1222 dose. Source of these receptors: an adult who received the AZD1222 COVID-19 vaccine. Both conserved end residues are part of each CDR3. Each record gives: clone size, V gene, J gene, D gene, CDR3 DNA, CDR3 protein. D genes are given only for firm matches. Clone size appears in some rows only: once, few, many, or a class for an expanded clone.

>.|TRBV30|TRBJ1-1|.
TGTGCCTGGAGGAGCGAGAAGAACACTGAAGCTTTCTTT
CAWRSEKNTEAFF
>.|TRBV6-2/TRBV6-3|TRBJ1-2|.
TGTGCCAGCAGTTCGGACTCATTAGTGGTCGGCTACACCTTC
CASSSDSLVVGYTF
>.|TRBV15|TRBJ1-3|.
TGTGCCACCAGCAGAGGCCTCTCTGGAAACACCATATATTTT
CATSRGLSGNTIYF
>few|TRBV5-6|TRBJ1-2|.
TGTGCCAGCAGCTTGGTTAGGGGTGACTATGGCTACACCTTC
CASSLVRGDYGYTF
>.|TRBV2|TRBJ2-5|TRBD1
TGTGCCAGCAGTGGGGGGCGGACAGGGGGAGAGACCCAGTACTTC
CASSGGRTGGETQYF
>.|TRBV9|TRBJ2-2|.
TGTGCCAGCAGATTAAGAGTAAAGGGGGGCATGAACACCGGGGAGCTGTTTTTT
CASRLRVKGGMNTGELFF
>.|TRBV12-3/TRBV12-4|TRBJ1-2|.
TGTGCCAGCAGCACAGGGTTTGACTATGGCTACACCTTC
CASSTGFDYGYTF
>.|TRBV19|TRBJ2-3|.
TGTGCCAGTAGTATAGCCTACGGACGGTCAATCACAGATACGCAGTATTTT
CASSIAYGRSITDTQYF
>few|TRBV11-2|TRBJ1-3|.
TGTGCCAGCAGCTCATCGGTCAGGGGATCAGGAAACACCATATATTTT
CASSSSVRGSGNTIYF
>.|TRBV28|TRBJ2-5|.
TGTGCGGGTGGAAGCCAGGCGGAGACCCAGTACTTC
CAGGSQAETQYF
>once|TRBV3-1/TRBV3-2|TRBJ1-3|.
TGTGCCAGCAGCCAAAAGCGCTCTGGAAACACCATATATTTT
CASSQKRSGNTIYF
>.|TRBV7-2|TRBJ2-7|TRBD1
TGTGCCAGCAGCTTTGGCACAGGGGTCCCCTACGAGCAGTACTTC
CASSFGTGVPYEQYF
>.|TRBV6-5|TRBJ1-2|.
TGTGCCAGCACCCCATTCTATGGCTACACCTTC
CASTPFYGYTF
>.|TRBV28|TRBJ2-5|.
TGTGCCAGCAGTTCGGGGTTTCTCGAGACCCAGTACTTC
CASSSGFLETQYF
>.|TRBV25-1|TRBJ2-4|.
TGTGCCAGCAGTGAAGGGGGGGCCAATCAGTACTTC
CASSEGGANQYF
>once|TRBV7-9|TRBJ1-3|TRBD1
TGTGCCAGCAGCTTGGACAGGGTAGGGAACACCATATATTTT
CASSLDRVGNTIYF
>.|TRBV27|TRBJ2-7|TRBD1
TGTGCCAGCAGCCCCCAAGGATCCGGACAGGGGGCATCCTACGAGCAGTACTTC
CASSPQGSGQGASYEQYF
>once|TRBV7-2|TRBJ1-5|.
TGTGCCAGCAGCCTGACAGTGAATCAGCCCCAGCATTTT
CASSLTVNQPQHF
>.|TRBV6-1|TRBJ1-6|TRBD1
TGTGCCAGCAGTGAAGCGCTCTGGGACAGGATGAATTCACCCCTCCACTTT
CASSEALWDRMNSPLHF
>.|TRBV4-3|TRBJ2-1|TRBD2
TGCGCCAGCAGCCCCTTAGCGGGGAGGAGCAATGAGCAGTTCTTC
CASSPLAGRSNEQFF
>once|TRBV11-2|TRBJ1-5|.
TGTGCCAGCAGCGGGCATAGCAATCAGCCCCAGCATTTT
CASSGHSNQPQHF
>.|TRBV6-5|TRBJ2-7|.
TGTGCCAGCAGGTACTGGGACGGCCCCTACGAGCAGTACTTC
CASRYWDGPYEQYF
>.|TRBV6-6|TRBJ1-2|.
TGTGCCAGCAGGAGGCAGGCATATGGCTACACCTTC
CASRRQAYGYTF
>.|TRBV23-1|TRBJ1-6|.
TGCGCCAGCAGTCCCCTAGGGGTGTCTTGGGTCTCACCCCTCCACTTT
CASSPLGVSWVSPLHF
>.|TRBV5-8|TRBJ1-3|.
TGTGCCAGCACCAATGTATTGGGGTCGCACTCTGGAAACACCATATATTTT
CASTNVLGSHSGNTIYF
>.|TRBV7-8|TRBJ2-7|TRBD1
TGTGCCAGCAGCGTACAGGGGGCGGGGGAGCAGTACTTC
CASSVQGAGEQYF
>.|TRBV29-1|TRBJ2-1|TRBD1
TGCAGCGTTGAAGCTTTTGGACAGGAGGACAATGAGCAGTTCTTC
CSVEAFGQEDNEQFF
>.|TRBV6-5|TRBJ2-4|.
TGTGCCAGCAGAACAGGGACACTAGCCAAAAACATTCAGTACTTC
CASRTGTLAKNIQYF
>few|TRBV11-2|TRBJ2-2|.
TGTGCCAGCAGCTTGAGTCAGACCGGGGAGCTGTTTTTT
CASSLSQTGELFF
>.|TRBV6-2/TRBV6-3|TRBJ1-6|TRBD1
TGTGCCAGCAGCGACCGGGACAGGGGGGATAATTCACCCCTCCACTTT
CASSDRDRGDNSPLHF
>.|TRBV19|TRBJ2-7|.
TGTGCCAGCCGACCGGAGGAGGGCTACGAGCAGTACTTC
CASRPEEGYEQYF
>few|TRBV5-4|TRBJ2-5|TRBD2
TGTGCCAGCGCACCGGGGGGGCAGAAGGGTAGGGAGACCCAGTACTTC
CASAPGGQKGRETQYF
>once|TRBV7-2|TRBJ2-3|.
TGTGCCAGCAGCGGGGGACTTACAAATACGCAGTATTTT
CASSGGLTNTQYF
>once|TRBV19|TRBJ2-7|TRBD1
TGTGCCAGTACGGGGACAGGGGACTACGAGCAGTACTTC
CASTGTGDYEQYF
>.|TRBV5-5|TRBJ1-3|.
TGTGCCAGCAGCTCAACCGCGGGACGGCTCTTTTCTGGAAACACCATATATTTT
CASSSTAGRLFSGNTIYF
>.|TRBV7-2|TRBJ2-3|.
TGTGCCAGCAGCCCCCGGGGGGCGGACGATACGCAGTATTTT
CASSPRGADDTQYF
>.|TRBV6-4|TRBJ1-2|.
TGTGCCAGCAGCCCACAGGGCACCTATGGCTACACCTTC
CASSPQGTYGYTF
>.|TRBV9|TRBJ1-2|TRBD1
TGTGCCAGCAGCGCACCGGGACAGGCCTATAACTATGGCTACACCTTC
CASSAPGQAYNYGYTF
>.|TRBV6-1|TRBJ1-2|TRBD1
TGTGCCAGCAGTGAAGCTTCAGGGACAGCTAACTATGGCTACACCTTC
CASSEASGTANYGYTF
>.|TRBV7-8|TRBJ1-2|.
TGTGCCAGCGGCCGGATGAGCTATGGCTACACCTTC
CASGRMSYGYTF
>few|TRBV27|TRBJ1-1|.
TGTGCCAGCAGTTTATATGGGGGCCTGAACACTGAAGCTTTCTTT
CASSLYGGLNTEAFF
>few|TRBV14|TRBJ2-2|TRBD1
TGTGCCAGCAGCCCCGACAGGGGGCTTATGGGGAACACCGGGGAGCTGTTTTTT
CASSPDRGLMGNTGELFF
>.|TRBV2|TRBJ1-6|.
TGTGCCAGCAAAGGGAGCGGGACTAATTCACCCCTCCACTTT
CASKGSGTNSPLHF
>.|TRBV18|TRBJ2-2|TRBD1
TGTGCCAGCTCACCAAGGACAGGGACCACCGGGGAGCTGTTTTTT
CASSPRTGTTGELFF
>.|TRBV5-1|TRBJ2-3|TRBD2
TGCGCCAGCAGCGGGGGACTAATCACAGATACGCAGTATTTT
CASSGGLITDTQYF
>.|TRBV7-3|TRBJ2-1|.
TGTGCCAGCAGCTTAACGTTGGGGTCGATTGAGCAGTTCTTC
CASSLTLGSIEQFF
>.|TRBV4-2|TRBJ1-2|.
TGTGCCAGCAGCCCCGCGGAGGGGGGGCACGGCTACACCTTC
CASSPAEGGHGYTF
>.|TRBV6-5|TRBJ1-6|TRBD1
TGTGCCAGCCAGACAGGGCTAGGTTCACCCCTCCACTTT
CASQTGLGSPLHF
>.|TRBV18|TRBJ1-5|TRBD1
TGTGCCAGCTCACCGGACAGGGCCTCTAGCAATCAGCCCCAGCATTTT
CASSPDRASSNQPQHF
>.|TRBV7-2|TRBJ1-1|.
TGTGCCAGCAGCATGGCTATGAACACTGAAGCTTTCTTT
CASSMAMNTEAFF
>.|TRBV5-6|TRBJ1-5|.
TGTGCCAGGGGGGGCCAGGACCAGCCCCAGCATTTT
CARGGQDQPQHF
>.|TRBV19|TRBJ2-5|.
TGTGCCAGTAGTGTAGACAGCCAAGAGACCCAGTACTTC
CASSVDSQETQYF
>.|TRBV25-1|TRBJ1-1|TRBD1
TGTGCCAGCAAGAGGGGGCACACTGAAGCTTTCTTT
CASKRGHTEAFF
>.|TRBV5-6|TRBJ2-5|.
TGTGCCAGCAGCCTACAGGGAGGGGAGACCCAGTACTTC
CASSLQGGETQYF
>once|TRBV18|TRBJ1-1|.
TGTGCCAGCTCACCAGCCCTGAACACTGAAGCTTTCTTT
CASSPALNTEAFF